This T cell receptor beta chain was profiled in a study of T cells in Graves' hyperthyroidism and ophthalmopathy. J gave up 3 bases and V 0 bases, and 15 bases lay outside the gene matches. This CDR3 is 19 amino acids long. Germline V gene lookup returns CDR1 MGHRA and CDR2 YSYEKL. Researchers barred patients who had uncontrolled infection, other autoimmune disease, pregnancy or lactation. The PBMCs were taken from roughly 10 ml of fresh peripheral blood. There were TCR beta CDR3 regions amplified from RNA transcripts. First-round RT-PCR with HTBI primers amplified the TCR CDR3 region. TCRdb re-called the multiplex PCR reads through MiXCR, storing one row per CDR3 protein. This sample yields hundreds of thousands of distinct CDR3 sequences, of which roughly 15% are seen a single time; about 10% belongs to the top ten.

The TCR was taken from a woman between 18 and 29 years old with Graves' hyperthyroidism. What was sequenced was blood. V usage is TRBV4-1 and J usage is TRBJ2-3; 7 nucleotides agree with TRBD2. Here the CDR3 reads CASSQERGGRERVTDTQYF. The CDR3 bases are TGCGCCAGCAGCCAAGAGCGCGGGGGTCGGGAGCGGGTGACAGATACGCAGTATTTT.